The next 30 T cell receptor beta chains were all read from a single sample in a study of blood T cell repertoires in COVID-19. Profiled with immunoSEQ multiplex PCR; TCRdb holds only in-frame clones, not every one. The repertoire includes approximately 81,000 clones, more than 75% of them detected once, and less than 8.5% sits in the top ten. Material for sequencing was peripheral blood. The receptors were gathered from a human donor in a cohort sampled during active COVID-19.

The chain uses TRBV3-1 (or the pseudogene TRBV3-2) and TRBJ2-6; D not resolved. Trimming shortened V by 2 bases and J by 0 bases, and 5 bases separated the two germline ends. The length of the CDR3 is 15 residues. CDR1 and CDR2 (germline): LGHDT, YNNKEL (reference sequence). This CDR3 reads CASSQPSSGANVLTF. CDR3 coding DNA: TGTGCCAGCAGCCAACCGAGCTCTGGGGCCAACGTCCTGACTTTC.

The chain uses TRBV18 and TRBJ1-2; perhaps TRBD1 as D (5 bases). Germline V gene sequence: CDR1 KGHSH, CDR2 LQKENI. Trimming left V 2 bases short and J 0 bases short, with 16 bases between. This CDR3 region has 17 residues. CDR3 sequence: CASSPVEGRGANYGYTF. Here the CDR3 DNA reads TGTGCCAGCTCACCAGTCGAAGGGAGGGGAGCTAACTATGGCTACACCTTC. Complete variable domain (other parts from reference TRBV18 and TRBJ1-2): NAGVMQNPRHLVRRRGQEARLRCSPMKGHSHVYWYRQLPEEGLKFMVYLQKENIIDESGMPKERFSAEFPKEGPSILRIQQVVRGDSAAYFCASSPVEGRGANYGYTFGSGTRLTVV.

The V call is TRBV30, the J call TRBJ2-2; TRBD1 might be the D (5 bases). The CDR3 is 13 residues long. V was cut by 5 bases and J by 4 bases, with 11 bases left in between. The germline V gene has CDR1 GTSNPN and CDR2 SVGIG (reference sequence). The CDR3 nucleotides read TGTGCCTGGCGTCAGGGTAGCACCGGGGAGCTGTTTTTT. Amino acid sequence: CAWRQGSTGELFF.

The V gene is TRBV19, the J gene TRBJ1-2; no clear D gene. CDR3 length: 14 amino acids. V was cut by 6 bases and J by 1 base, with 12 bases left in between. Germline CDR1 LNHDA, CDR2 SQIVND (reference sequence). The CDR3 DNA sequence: TGTGCCAGTAGGTCCAGTGTCGTTAACTATGGCTACACCTTC. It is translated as CASRSSVVNYGYTF.

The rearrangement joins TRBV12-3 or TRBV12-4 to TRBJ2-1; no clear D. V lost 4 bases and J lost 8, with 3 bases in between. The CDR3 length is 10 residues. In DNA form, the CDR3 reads TGTGCCAGCAGTTCATATGAGCAGTTCTTC. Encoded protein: CASSSYEQFF.

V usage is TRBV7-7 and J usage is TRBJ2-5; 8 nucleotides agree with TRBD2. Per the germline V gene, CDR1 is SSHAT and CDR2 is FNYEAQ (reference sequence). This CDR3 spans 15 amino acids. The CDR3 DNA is TGTGCTAGCGGCATCGGGGGGGCCAGTTTTGAGACCCAGTACTTC. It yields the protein CASGIGGASFETQYF.

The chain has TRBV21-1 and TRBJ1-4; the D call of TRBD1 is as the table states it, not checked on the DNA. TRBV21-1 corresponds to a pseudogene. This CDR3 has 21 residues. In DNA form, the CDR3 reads TGTGCCAGCAGCAAAGGTACAGGGGGGGTCGCGTTCCATGCAACTAATGAAAAACTGTTTTTT. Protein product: CASSKGTGGVAFHATNEKLFF.

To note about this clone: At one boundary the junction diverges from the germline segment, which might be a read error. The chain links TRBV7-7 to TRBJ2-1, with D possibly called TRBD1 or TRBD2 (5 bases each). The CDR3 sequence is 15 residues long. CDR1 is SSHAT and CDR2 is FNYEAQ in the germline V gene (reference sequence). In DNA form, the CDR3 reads TGTGCTAGCAGCTTAGAGGGCAGGGAATATGCTGAGCAGTTCTTC. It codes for CASSLEGREYAEQFF.

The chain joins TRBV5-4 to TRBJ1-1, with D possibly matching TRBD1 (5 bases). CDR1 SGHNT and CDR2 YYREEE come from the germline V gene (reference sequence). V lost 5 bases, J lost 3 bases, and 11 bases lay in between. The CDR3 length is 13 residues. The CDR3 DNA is TGTGCCAGCAGTTTCGTAGGGGACACTGAAGCTTTCTTT. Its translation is CASSFVGDTEAFF. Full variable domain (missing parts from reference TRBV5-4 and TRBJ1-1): ETGVTQSPTHLIKTRGQQVTLRCSSQSGHNTVSWYQQALGQGPQFIFQYYREEENGRGNFPPRFSGLQFPNYSSELNVNALELDDSALYLCASSFVGDTEAFFGQGTRLTVV.

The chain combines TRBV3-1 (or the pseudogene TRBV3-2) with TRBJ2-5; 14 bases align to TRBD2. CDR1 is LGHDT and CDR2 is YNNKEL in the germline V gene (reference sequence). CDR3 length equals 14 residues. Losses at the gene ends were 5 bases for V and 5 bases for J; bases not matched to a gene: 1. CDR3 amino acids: CASSRTSGRETQYF. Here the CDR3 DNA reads TGTGCCAGCAGCAGGACTAGCGGGAGGGAGACCCAGTACTTC.

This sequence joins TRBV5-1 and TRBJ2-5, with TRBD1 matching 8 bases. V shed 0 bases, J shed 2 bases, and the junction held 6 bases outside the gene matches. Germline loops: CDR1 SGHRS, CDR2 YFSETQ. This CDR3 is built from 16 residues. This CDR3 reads CASSLAAGGGQETQYF. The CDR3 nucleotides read TGCGCCAGCAGCTTGGCGGCAGGGGGCGGGCAAGAGACCCAGTACTTC.

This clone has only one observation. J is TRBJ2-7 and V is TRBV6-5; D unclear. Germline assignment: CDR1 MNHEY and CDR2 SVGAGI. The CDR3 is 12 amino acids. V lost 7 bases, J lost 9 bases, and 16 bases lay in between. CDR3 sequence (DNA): TGTGCCAGCATGGCCAGTCCCCGCGGGCAGTACTTC. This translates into CASMASPRGQYF.

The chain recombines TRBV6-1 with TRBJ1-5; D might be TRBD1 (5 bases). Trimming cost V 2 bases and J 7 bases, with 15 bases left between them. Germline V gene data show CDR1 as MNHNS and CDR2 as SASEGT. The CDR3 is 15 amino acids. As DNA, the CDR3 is TGTGCCAGCAGTGAACAGGGAACGCTACGGCAGCCCCAGCATTTT. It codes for CASSEQGTLRQPQHF.

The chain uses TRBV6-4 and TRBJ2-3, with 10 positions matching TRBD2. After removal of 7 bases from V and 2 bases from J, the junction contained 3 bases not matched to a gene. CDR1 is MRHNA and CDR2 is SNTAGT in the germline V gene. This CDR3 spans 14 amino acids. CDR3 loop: CASKAGGATDTQYF. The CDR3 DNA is TGTGCCAGCAAAGCGGGGGGGGCCACAGATACGCAGTATTTT.

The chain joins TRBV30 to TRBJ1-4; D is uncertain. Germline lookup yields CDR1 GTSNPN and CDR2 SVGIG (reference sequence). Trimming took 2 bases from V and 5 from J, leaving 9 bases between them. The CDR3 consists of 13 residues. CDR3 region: CAWSPQNNEKLFF. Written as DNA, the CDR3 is TGTGCCTGGAGTCCCCAGAACAATGAAAAACTGTTTTTT.

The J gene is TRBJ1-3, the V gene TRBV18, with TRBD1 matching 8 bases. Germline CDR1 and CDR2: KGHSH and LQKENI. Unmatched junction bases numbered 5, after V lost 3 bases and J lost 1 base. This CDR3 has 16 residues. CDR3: CASSPVDRGSGNTIYF. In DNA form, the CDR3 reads TGTGCCAGCTCACCCGTTGACAGGGGATCTGGAAACACCATATATTTT.

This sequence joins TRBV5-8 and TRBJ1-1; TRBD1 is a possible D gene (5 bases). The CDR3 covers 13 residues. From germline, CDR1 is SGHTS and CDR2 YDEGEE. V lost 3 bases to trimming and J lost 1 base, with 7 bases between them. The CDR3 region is CASSWGGNTEAFF. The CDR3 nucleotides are TGTGCCAGCAGCTGGGGGGGGAACACTGAAGCTTTCTTT.

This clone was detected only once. In nucleotides, the CDR3 is TGTGCCAGCAGCGCCATTACTGGGCCCTACGAGCAGTACTTC. Translation gives CASSAITGPYEQYF. J is TRBJ2-7 and V is TRBV6-6; D is ambiguous. The V gene's germline CDR1 is MNHNY and CDR2 SVGAGI (reference sequence). Between the trimmed V and J ends, which lost 6 bases and 2 bases, there was a span of 14 bases. CDR3 length: 14 residues.

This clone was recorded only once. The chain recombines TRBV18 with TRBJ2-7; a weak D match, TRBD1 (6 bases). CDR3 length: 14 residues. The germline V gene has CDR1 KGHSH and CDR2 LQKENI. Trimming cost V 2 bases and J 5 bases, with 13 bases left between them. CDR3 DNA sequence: TGTGCCAGCTCACCAAGGCAGGGGTCGGACGAGCAGTACTTC. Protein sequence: CASSPRQGSDEQYF.

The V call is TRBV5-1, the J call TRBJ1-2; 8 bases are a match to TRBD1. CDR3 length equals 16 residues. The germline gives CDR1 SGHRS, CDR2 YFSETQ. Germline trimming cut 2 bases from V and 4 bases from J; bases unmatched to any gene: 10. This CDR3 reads CASSFGQGAFAYGYTF. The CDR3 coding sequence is TGCGCCAGCAGCTTTGGACAGGGAGCTTTTGCCTATGGCTACACCTTC.

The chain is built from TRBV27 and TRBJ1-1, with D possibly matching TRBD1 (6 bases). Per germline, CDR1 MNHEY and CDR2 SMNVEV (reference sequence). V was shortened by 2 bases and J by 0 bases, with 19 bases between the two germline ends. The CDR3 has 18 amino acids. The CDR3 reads CASSLIRGGVGVNTEAFF. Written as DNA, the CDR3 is TGTGCCAGCAGTTTAATAAGAGGGGGTGTAGGAGTGAACACTGAAGCTTTCTTT.

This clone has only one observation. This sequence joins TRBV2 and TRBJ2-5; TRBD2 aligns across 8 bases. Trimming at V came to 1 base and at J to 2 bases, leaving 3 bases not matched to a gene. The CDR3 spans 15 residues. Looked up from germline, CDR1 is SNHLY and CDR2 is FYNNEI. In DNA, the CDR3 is TGTGCCAGCAGTGAAGATAGCGGGATTCAAGAGACCCAGTACTTC. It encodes CASSEDSGIQETQYF.

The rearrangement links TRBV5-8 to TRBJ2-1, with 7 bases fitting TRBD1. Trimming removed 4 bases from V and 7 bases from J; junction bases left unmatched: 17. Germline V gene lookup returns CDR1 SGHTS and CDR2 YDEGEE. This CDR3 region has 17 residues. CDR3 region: CASSLKGAGPVTNEQFF. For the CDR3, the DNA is TGTGCCAGCAGCCTTAAGGGGGCAGGTCCCGTTACAAATGAGCAGTTCTTC. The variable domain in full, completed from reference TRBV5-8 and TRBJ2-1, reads EAGVTQSPTHLIKTRGQQATLRCSPISGHTSVYWYQQALGLGLQFLLWYDEGEERNRGNFPPRFSGRQFPNYSSELNVNALELEDSALYLCASSLKGAGPVTNEQFFGPGTRLTVL.

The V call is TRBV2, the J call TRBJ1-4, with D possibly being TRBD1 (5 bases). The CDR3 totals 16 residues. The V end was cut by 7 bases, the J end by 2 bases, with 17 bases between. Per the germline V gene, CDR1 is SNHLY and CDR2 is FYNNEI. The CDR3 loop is CASTRGRGRTNEKLFF. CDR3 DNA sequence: TGTGCCAGCACCCGGGGGAGGGGCAGGACTAATGAAAAACTGTTTTTT.

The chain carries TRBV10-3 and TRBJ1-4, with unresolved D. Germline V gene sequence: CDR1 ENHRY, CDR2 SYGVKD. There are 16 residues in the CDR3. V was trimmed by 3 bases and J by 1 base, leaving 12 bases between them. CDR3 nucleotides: TGTGCCATCAGTGACCTCCTGGGCAGAACTAATGAAAAACTGTTTTTT. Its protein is CAISDLLGRTNEKLFF.

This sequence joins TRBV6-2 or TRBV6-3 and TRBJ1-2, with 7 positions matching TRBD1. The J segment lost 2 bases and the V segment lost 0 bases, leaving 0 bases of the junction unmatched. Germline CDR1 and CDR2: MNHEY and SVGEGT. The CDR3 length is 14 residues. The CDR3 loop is CASSYSTGNYGYTF. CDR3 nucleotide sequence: TGTGCCAGCAGTTACTCGACAGGGAACTATGGCTACACCTTC.

DNA for the CDR3: TGTGCCAGCAGCTGGACAGGGGGCGTCGGCTACACCTTC. Translated: CASSWTGGVGYTF. The V call is TRBV3-1 (or the pseudogene TRBV3-2), the J call TRBJ1-2; TRBD1 matches at 11 bases. The CDR3 loop spans 13 amino acids. Trimming removed 5 bases from V and 8 bases from J; junction bases left unmatched: 4. Germline V gene sequence: CDR1 LGHDT, CDR2 YNNKEL (reference sequence).

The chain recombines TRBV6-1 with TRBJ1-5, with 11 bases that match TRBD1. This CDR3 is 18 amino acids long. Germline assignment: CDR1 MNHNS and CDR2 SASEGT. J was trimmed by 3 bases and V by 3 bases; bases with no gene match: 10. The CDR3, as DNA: TGTGCCAGCAGTGAGTACCGGGACAGGGGGACCTCCAATCAGCCCCAGCATTTT. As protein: CASSEYRDRGTSNQPQHF.

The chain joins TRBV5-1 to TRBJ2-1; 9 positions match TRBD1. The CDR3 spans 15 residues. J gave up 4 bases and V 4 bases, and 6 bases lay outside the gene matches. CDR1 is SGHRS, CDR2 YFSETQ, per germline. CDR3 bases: TGCGCCAGCAGCGGGGGGACAGGGCCTTACAATGAGCAGTTCTTC. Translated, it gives CASSGGTGPYNEQFF.

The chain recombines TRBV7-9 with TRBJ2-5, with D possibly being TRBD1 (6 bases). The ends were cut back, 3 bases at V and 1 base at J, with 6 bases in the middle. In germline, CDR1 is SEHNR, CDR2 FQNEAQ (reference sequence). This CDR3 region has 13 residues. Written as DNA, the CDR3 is TGTGCCAGCAGCTTCAGGGGCCAAGAGACCCAGTACTTC. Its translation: CASSFRGQETQYF.